Following are 8 T cell receptor beta chains from one sample sequenced in a study of T cells after posttransplantation cyclophosphamide. Produced via immunoSEQ multiplex PCR; TCRdb's table is partial and in-frame only. This sample carries about 38,000 clones, none of them present only once. Material: PBMCs. The origin of the receptors is a man aged 25 to 45 in good health and a related stem cell transplant donor.

This clone was counted at least ten times. The chain employs TRBV4-1 and TRBJ1-3, with D tentatively TRBD1 (5 bases). There are 15 residues in the CDR3. Trimming pared 3 bases from V and 2 bases from J, leaving 11 bases between. From germline, CDR1 is MGHRA and CDR2 YSYEKL. The CDR3 spells CASSQIRAAGNTIYF. CDR3 sequence (DNA): TGCGCCAGCAGCCAGATCAGGGCTGCTGGAAACACCATATATTTT.

This clone was picked up many times. The J gene is TRBJ1-1, the V gene TRBV6-5; possible D gene TRBD1, 5 bases. This CDR3 spans 14 amino acids. In germline, CDR1 is MNHEY, CDR2 SVGAGI. Trimming removed 2 bases at V and 4 bases at J, with 11 bases between. CDR3 nucleotide sequence: TGTGCCAGCAGTTACGGCGGGGGTCCCACTGAAGCTTTCTTT. It yields the protein CASSYGGGPTEAFF.

This clone came up many times. The V gene is TRBV6-2 or TRBV6-3, the J gene TRBJ2-5; maybe TRBD1 (5 bases). Trimming pared 6 bases from V and 5 bases from J, leaving 19 bases between. Germline V gene lookup returns CDR1 MNHEY and CDR2 SVGEGT. The CDR3 loop spans 15 amino acids. The CDR3 nucleotides are TGTGCCAGCAGCCTCGCCAGGGAAGGAGTGGAGACCCAGTACTTC. Translating it yields CASSLAREGVETQYF.

There are many counts of this clone. The V and J genes are TRBV5-1 and TRBJ2-3, with D tentatively TRBD1 (6 bases). Trimming pared 0 bases from V and 2 bases from J, leaving 10 bases between. The CDR3 is 15 amino acids. CDR1 is SGHRS, CDR2 YFSETQ, per germline. Here the CDR3 DNA reads TGCGCCAGCAGCTTGGCAGGGGTCCCCACAGATACGCAGTATTTT. This sequence encodes CASSLAGVPTDTQYF.

This clone showed up just a few times. The chain has TRBV24-1 and TRBJ2-2; 11 bases are shared with TRBD1. CDR3 length equals 17 residues. In germline, CDR1 is KGHDR, CDR2 SFDVKD. V dropped 5 bases and J dropped 3; count of bases not matched to a gene: 7. The CDR3 DNA is TGTGCCACCAGTGCCGCTGGGACAGGGGGACACACCGGGGAGCTGTTTTTT. Translation gives CATSAAGTGGHTGELFF.

The chain uses TRBV7-2 and TRBJ2-5; D remains unclear. Germline lookup yields CDR1 SGHTA and CDR2 FQGNSA. This CDR3 is 14 amino acids long. The ends were cut back, 1 base at V and 5 bases at J, with 11 bases in the middle. The CDR3 spells CASSLVASRETQYF. CDR3 coding DNA: TGTGCCAGCAGCTTAGTCGCGTCCAGGGAGACCCAGTACTTC.

This sequence joins TRBV2 and TRBJ2-2, with TRBD2 as a possible D gene (9 bases). Germline CDR1 and CDR2: SNHLY and FYNNEI. V was pared by 2 bases and J by 5 bases, with 24 bases between. The CDR3 runs to 19 residues. The CDR3 reads CASSEPQGASGVVTGELFF. The CDR3 nucleotides are TGTGCCAGCAGTGAACCCCAGGGGGCTAGCGGGGTTGTTACCGGGGAGCTGTTTTTT.

This clone has ten or more counts. The rearrangement uses TRBV4-2 and TRBJ2-3; possibly TRBD1 for D (5 bases). The germline V gene encodes CDR1 LGHNA and CDR2 YNFKEQ. V was clipped by 0 bases and J by 6 bases, with 13 bases between them. The CDR3 is 15 amino acids. The CDR3 is CASSQEVQVTDTQYF. CDR3 coding DNA: TGTGCCAGCAGCCAAGAGGTACAGGTTACGGATACGCAGTATTTT.